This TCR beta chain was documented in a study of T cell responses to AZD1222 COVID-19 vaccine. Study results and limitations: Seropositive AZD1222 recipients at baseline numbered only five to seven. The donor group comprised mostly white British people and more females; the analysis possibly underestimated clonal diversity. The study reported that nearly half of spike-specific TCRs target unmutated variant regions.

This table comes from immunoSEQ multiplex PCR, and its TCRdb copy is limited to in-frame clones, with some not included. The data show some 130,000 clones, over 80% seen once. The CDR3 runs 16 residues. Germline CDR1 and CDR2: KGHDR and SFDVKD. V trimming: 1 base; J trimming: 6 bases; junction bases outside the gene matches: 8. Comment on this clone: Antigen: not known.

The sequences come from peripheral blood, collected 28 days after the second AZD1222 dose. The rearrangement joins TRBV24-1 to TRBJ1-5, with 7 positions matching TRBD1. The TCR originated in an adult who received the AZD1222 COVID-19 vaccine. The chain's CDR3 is CATSDFRTGCCQPQHF. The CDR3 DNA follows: TGTGCCACCAGTGATTTCAGGACAGGATGTTGTCAGCCCCAGCATTTT.